This T cell receptor (beta chain) was recorded in a study of stem cell transplantation in POMP-related autoinflammatory disease. On the study more broadly: Impaired MHC class I-dependent CD8+ differentiation was hypothesized from defective thymoproteasomes.

The repertoire was sequenced with immunoSEQ multiplex PCR; TCRdb's copy has only in-frame clones and lacks some. The sample includes roughly 32,000 clones, 70% to 90% of them seen just once. Per germline, CDR1 SGHRS and CDR2 YFSETQ. Losses at the gene ends were 2 bases for V and 2 bases for J; bases not matched to a gene: 2. There are 15 residues in the CDR3. Overall study findings and caveats: Across all analyzed T-cell subsets, patients with PRAID tended toward reduced diversity and increased clonality.

Remarks on this clone: What it binds is unknown.

The sequenced sample was CD4+ T cells from PBMCs, obtained before stem cell transplantation. The TCR originated in a human donor with POMP-related autoinflammation and immune dysregulation (PRAID). This chain connects TRBV5-1 to TRBJ1-3; 9 bases map to TRBD1. In DNA, the CDR3 is TGCGCCAGCAGCTTACAGGGGGCGACTGGAAACACCATATATTTT. It yields the protein CASSLQGATGNTIYF.